The T cell receptor beta chain under discussion was sequenced for a study of CD8+CD57+ T cells in acquired aplastic anemia. The germline gives CDR1 SNHLY, CDR2 FYNNEI. This CDR3 contains 16 residues. Germline trimming cut 5 bases from V and 2 bases from J; bases unmatched to any gene: 7. The study profiled TCR beta VDJ and CDR3 using genomic DNA as template. TCRdb fed the reads into MiXCR, producing one record per CDR3 protein. The repertoire holds more than 100,000 distinct CDR3 sequences, with 48% as singletons. The chain uses TRBV2 and TRBJ2-7, with TRBD2 identical over 12 bases. This clonotype originated in a human donor in good health, serving as a control. The sequenced material came from sorted CD4+, CD8+, or CD8+CD57+ T cells (not recorded which) from PBMCs. CDR3: CASSSGTSGSAYEQYF. CDR3 bases: TGTGCCAGCAGTTCCGGGACTAGCGGGTCGGCCTACGAGCAGTACTTC. The full variable domain, completed using reference TRBV2 and TRBJ2-7, is EPEVTQTPSHQVTQMGQEVILRCVPISNHLYFYWYRQILGQKVEFLVSFYNNEISEKSEIFDDQFSVERPDGSNFTLKIRSTKLEDSAMYFCASSSGTSGSAYEQYFGPGTRLTVT.